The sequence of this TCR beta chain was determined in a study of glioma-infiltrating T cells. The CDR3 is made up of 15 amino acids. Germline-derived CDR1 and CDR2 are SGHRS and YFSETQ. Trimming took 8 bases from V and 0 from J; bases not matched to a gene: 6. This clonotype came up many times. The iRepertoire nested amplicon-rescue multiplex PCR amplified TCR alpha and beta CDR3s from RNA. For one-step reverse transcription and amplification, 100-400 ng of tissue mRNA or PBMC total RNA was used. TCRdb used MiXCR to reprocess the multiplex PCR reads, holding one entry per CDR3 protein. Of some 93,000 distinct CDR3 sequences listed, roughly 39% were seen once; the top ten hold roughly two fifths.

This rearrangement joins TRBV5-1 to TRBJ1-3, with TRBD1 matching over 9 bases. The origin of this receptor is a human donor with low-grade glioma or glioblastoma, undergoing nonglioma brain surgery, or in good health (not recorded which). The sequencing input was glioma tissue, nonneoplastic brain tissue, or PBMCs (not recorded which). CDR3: CASSGTGHSGNTIYF. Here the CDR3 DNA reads TGCGCCAGTTCCGGGACAGGGCACTCTGGAAACACCATATATTTT.